This record looks at one T cell receptor (beta chain) sequence and its context. The same CDR3 arises from other DNA sequences in this sample as well. The sample belongs to a study of cytotoxic CD8 clonotypes in ibrutinib-treated CLL. Study in general: For this cohort, patients were ten to twelve relapsed/refractory and approximately 14 treatment-naive, while 17 were IGHV unmutated.

TCRdb's copy holds only in-frame clones and misses some; the assay was immunoSEQ multiplex PCR. The sample shows 35,000 to 45,000 clones, approximately 70% of them seen only once. V lost 3 bases and J lost 3, with 9 bases in between. Germline CDR1 SEHNR, CDR2 FQNEAQ (reference sequence). The CDR3 extends over 13 amino acids. The TCR comes from a human donor with chronic lymphocytic leukemia. The specimen comprised PBMCs, sampled after 12 months of ibrutinib treatment. The chain is built from TRBV7-9 and TRBJ2-7; no firm D call. The CDR3 DNA is TGTGCCAGCAGCTTGCCCGGTAGCTACGAGCAGTACTTC. Translation gives CASSLPGSYEQYF.